This is a list of T cell receptor beta chains from one sample in a study of blood T cell repertoires in COVID-19. Profiling relied on immunoSEQ multiplex PCR, and the TCRdb table lists in-frame clones only, not all of them. This sample carries 65,000 to 80,000 clones, more than 75% of them seen once, and the ten largest clones take 21%. Sequences were obtained from peripheral blood. The receptors were sampled from a human donor in a cohort sampled during active COVID-19. The conserved cysteine and the conserved F or W are not part of the CDR3 here. Expanded clones are given a class, and other clones once, few, many or no size at all.

j_call v_call clone_size cdr3_aa
TRBJ2-2 TRBV2 once ASSGAGGHNTGELF
TRBJ1-4 TRBV5-5 NA ASSPLGGGATNEKLF
TRBJ1-2 TRBV5-1 NA ASSGTGQGADGYT
TRBJ2-1 TRBV10-1 NA ASHLGMASGGVNNEQF
TRBJ2-7 TRBV19 NA ASPDRSAPYEQY
TRBJ2-2 TRBV6-5 NA ASRHRGPAGELF
TRBJ2-5 TRBV4-2 NA ASSHSRSAGGPGTQY
TRBJ2-1 TRBV9 few ATSRGGGYNEQF
TRBJ2-1 TRBV7-3 NA ASASGDSYNEQF
TRBJ2-7 TRBV7-9 NA ASRPTGIAYEQY
TRBJ1-2 TRBV6-5 NA ASSYGGSWNGYT
TRBJ1-6 TRBV19 once ASMSTANSPLH
TRBJ1-1 TRBV19 NA ASSMAGSAF